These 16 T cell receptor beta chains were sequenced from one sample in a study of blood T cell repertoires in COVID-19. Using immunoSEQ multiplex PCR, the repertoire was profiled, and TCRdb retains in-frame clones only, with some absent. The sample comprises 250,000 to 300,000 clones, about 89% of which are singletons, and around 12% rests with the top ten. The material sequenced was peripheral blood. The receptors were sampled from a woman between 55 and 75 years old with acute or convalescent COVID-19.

The CDR3 reads CASSQDRYQYGYTF. The CDR3 nucleotides read TGTGCCAGCAGCCAAGATCGATACCAGTATGGCTACACCTTC. The gene calls are TRBV14 and TRBJ1-2, with no clear D. The germline V and J ends were trimmed by 0 bases and 5 bases, with 10 bases remaining between them. CDR3 length equals 14 residues. The germline CDR1 and CDR2 sequences are SGHDN and FVKESK.

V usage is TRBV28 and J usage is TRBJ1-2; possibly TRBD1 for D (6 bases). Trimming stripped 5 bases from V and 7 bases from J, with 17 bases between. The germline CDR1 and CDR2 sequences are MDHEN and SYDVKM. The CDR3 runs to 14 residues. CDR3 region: CASSPDRFLRGYTF. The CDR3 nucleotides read TGTGCCAGCAGTCCTGACAGGTTTTTGCGTGGCTACACCTTC.

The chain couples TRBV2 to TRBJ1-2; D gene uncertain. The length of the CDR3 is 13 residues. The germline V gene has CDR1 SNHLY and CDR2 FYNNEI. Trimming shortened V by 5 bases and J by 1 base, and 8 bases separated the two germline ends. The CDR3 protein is CASSHRDNYGYTF. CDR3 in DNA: TGTGCCAGCAGTCACAGAGATAACTATGGCTACACCTTC. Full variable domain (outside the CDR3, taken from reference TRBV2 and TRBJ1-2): EPEVTQTPSHQVTQMGQEVILRCVPISNHLYFYWYRQILGQKVEFLVSFYNNEISEKSEIFDDQFSVERPDGSNFTLKIRSTKLEDSAMYFCASSHRDNYGYTFGSGTRLTVV.

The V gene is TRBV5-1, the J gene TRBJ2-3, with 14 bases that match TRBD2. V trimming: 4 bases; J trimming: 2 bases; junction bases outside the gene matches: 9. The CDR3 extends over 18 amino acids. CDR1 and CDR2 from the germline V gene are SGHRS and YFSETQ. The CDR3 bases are TGCGCCAGCAGCCCGGGGACTAGCGGGAGTCTCAACACAGATACGCAGTATTTT. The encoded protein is CASSPGTSGSLNTDTQYF.

CDR3 sequence: CASQRGQGSREQYF. CDR3 sequence (DNA): TGTGCCAGCCAACGGGGACAGGGGTCTCGGGAGCAGTACTTC. The chain recombines TRBV19 with TRBJ2-7, with 10 positions matching TRBD1. V dropped 9 bases and J dropped 7; count of bases not matched to a gene: 12. This CDR3 comprises 14 residues. Germline V CDR1 and CDR2: LNHDA, SQIVND (reference sequence).

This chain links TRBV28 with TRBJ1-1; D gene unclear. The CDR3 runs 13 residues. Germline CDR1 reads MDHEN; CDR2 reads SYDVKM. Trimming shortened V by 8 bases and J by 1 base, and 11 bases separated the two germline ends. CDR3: CASVSTGNTEAFF. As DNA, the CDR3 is TGTGCCAGCGTCTCAACGGGGAACACTGAAGCTTTCTTT.

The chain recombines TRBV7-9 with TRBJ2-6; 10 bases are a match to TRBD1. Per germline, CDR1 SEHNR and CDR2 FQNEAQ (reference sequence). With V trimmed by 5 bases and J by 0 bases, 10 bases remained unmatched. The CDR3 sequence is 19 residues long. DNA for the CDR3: TGTGCCAGCAGCATACCGGGGACAGGGGCCGTCTCTGGGGCCAACGTCCTGACTTTC. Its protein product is CASSIPGTGAVSGANVLTF. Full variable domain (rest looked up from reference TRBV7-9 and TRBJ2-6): DTGVSQNPRHKITKRGQNVTFRCDPISEHNRLYWYRQTLGQGPEFLTYFQNEAQLEKSRLLSDRFSAERPKGSFSTLEIQRTEQGDSAMYLCASSIPGTGAVSGANVLTFGAGSRLTVL.

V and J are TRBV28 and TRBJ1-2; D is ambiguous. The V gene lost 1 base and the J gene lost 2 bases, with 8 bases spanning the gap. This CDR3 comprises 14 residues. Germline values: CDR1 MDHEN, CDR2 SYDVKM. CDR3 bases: TGTGCCAGCAGTTTATCGGCGGTAAACTATGGCTACACCTTC. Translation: CASSLSAVNYGYTF.

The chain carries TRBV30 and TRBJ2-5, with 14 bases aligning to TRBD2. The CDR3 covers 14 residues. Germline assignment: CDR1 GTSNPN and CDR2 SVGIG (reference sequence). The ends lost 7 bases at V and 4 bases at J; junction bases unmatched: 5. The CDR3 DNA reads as TGTGCCTACTCCGGACTAGCGGGAGGAGAGACCCAGTACTTC. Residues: CAYSGLAGGETQYF.

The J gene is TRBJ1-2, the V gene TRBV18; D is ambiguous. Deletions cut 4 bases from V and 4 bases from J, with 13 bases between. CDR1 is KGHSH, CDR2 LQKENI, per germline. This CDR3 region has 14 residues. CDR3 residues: CASSQRRGSYGYTF. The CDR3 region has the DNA TGTGCCAGCTCACAACGACGGGGTAGCTATGGCTACACCTTC.

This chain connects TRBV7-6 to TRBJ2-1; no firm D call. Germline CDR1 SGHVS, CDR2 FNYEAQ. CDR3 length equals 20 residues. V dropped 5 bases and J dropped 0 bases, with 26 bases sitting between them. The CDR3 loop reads CASSGSRQENRARSYNEQFF. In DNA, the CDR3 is TGTGCCAGCAGCGGATCCCGTCAGGAAAATAGAGCCCGCTCCTACAATGAGCAGTTCTTC. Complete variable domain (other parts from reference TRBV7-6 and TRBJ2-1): GAGVSQSPRYKVTKRGQDVALRCDPISGHVSLYWYRQALGQGPEFLTYFNYEAQQDKSGLPNDRFSAERPEGSISTLTIQRTEQRDSAMYRCASSGSRQENRARSYNEQFFGPGTRLTVL.

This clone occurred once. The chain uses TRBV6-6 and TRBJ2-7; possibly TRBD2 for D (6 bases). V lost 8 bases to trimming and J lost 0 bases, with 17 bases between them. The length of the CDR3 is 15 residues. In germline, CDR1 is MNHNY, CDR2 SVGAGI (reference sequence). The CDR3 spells CASLVLAGTSYEQYF. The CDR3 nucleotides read TGTGCCAGCCTCGTACTAGCTGGGACCTCCTACGAGCAGTACTTC.

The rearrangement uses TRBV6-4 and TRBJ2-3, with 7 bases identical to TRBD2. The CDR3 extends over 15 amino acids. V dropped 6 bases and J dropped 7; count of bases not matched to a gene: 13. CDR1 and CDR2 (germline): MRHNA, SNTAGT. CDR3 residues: CASRQLAGEGYTQYF. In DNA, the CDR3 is TGTGCCAGCAGACAGCTTGCGGGAGAGGGGTATACGCAGTATTTT.

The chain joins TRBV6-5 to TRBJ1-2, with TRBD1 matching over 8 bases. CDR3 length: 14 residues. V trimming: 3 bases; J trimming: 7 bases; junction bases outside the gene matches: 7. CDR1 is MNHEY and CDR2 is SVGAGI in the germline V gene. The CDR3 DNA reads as TGTGCCAGCAGTTATAGGACAGGGCCGGGTGGCTACACCTTC. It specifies CASSYRTGPGGYTF.

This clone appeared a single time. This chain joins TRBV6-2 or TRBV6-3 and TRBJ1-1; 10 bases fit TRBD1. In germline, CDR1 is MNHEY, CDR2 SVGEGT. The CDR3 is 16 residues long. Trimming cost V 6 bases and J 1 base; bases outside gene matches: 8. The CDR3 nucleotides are TGTGCCAGCAGCCGGGACAGGGGTATTCGGAACACTGAAGCTTTCTTT. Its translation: CASSRDRGIRNTEAFF.

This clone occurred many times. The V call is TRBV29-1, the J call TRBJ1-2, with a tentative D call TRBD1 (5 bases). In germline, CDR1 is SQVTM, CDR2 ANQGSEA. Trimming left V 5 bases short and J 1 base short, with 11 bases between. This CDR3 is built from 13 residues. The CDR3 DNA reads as TGCAGCGTTCCACAGGTGTTTAACTATGGCTACACCTTC. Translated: CSVPQVFNYGYTF.